This entry concerns a single TCR beta chain. What it binds is not known. Germline assignment: CDR1 SNHLY and CDR2 FYNNEI. The CDR3 is 15 amino acids. Unmatched junction bases numbered 7, after V lost 10 bases and J lost 0 bases. The sample belongs to a study of cytomegalovirus exposure and HLA in healthy donors. Study-level points and caveats: Within a later analysis, the majority of CMV-associated TCR beta chains appeared HLA-restricted. Later analysis placed DRB1 highest and HLA-C lowest in TCR association rates, which differed by HLA locus. HLA allele associations emerged for around 15,000 TCR beta sequences in a later analysis, at 0.05 false discovery rate.

The PCR had 60 Vbeta and 13 Jbeta primers. Clones were read by immunoSEQ multiplex PCR, and TCRdb kept only the in-frame ones, dropping some. The sample lists some 190,000 clones, about 83% occurring once. Specimen: PBMCs. The chain joins TRBV2 to TRBJ2-3, with TRBD2 matching 10 bases. The source is a female donor in good health and CMV-seronegative. CDR3 DNA: TGTGCCAAAACCACTAGCGGGGTGAGCACAGATACGCAGTATTTT. Its translation: CAKTTSGVSTDTQYF.